This T cell receptor beta chain appears in the sequencing data of a study of shared clonotypes between healthy human individuals. The sample holds one count of this clone. Donation came from healthy HIV-negative adults that had no recent acute infections or vaccinations. This CDR3 spans 14 amino acids. V dropped 3 bases and J dropped 0 bases, with 8 bases sitting between them. Germline CDR1 reads SQVTM; CDR2 reads ANQGSEA. Every immunoSEQ plate was one replicate of a subset's evenly spread DNA. Sequencing was performed with immunoSEQ multiplex PCR; in TCRdb, only in-frame clones are kept and a portion is missing. The table lists about 2 million clones, 85% to 95% of them singletons.

This sequence originates from a young man in good health. The V gene is TRBV29-1, the J gene TRBJ2-2; D possibly corresponds to TRBD2 (6 bases). Sequencing was done on a sample of naive CD4+ T cells sorted from blood. Subset specified: CD45RA+ positively selected. CDR3 sequence (DNA): TGCAGCGTTGAGCGGGATACGAACACCGGGGAGCTGTTTTTT. Protein sequence: CSVERDTNTGELFF.